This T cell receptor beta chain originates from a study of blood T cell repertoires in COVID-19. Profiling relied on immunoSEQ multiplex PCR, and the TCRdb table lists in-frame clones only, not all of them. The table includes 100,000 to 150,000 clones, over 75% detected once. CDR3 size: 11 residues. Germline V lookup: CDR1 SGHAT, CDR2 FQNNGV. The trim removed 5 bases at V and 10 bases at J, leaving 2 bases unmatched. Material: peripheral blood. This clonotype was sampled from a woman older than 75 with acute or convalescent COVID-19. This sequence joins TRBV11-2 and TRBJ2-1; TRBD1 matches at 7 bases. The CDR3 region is CASSRGGEQFF. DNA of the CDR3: TGTGCCAGCAGCCGAGGGGGCGAGCAGTTCTTC.